These T cell receptor beta chains were read from a single sample in a study of T cells in localized non-small cell lung cancer. The repertoire was sequenced with immunoSEQ multiplex PCR; TCRdb's copy has only in-frame clones and lacks some. Of tens of thousands of clones in the sample, 92% were seen once. The sequencing here drew on peripheral blood, taken before any cancer treatment. All receptors derive from a female donor of 60 years or more with stage I lung adenocarcinoma. CDR3s include the opening cysteine and the closing phenylalanine or tryptophan. Each record gives: V gene, J gene, D gene, clone size, CDR3 protein, CDR3 DNA. D genes are given only for firm matches. The listing skips clone size in some rows; elsewhere it reads once, few, many or a size class.

v_call: TRBV11-3; j_call: TRBJ2-1; d_call: TRBD1; clone_size: .; cdr3_aa: CASGRGPRDEQFF; cdr3_nt: TGTGCCAGCGGAAGGGGGCCCCGCGATGAGCAGTTCTTC
v_call: TRBV5-1; j_call: TRBJ2-1; d_call: TRBD2; clone_size: .; cdr3_aa: CASSLVPSGGAIYNEQFF; cdr3_nt: TGCGCCAGCAGCTTGGTGCCTAGCGGGGGGGCCATCTACAATGAGCAGTTCTTC
v_call: TRBV5-1; j_call: TRBJ2-7; d_call: .; clone_size: .; cdr3_aa: CASSLGIGDEQYF; cdr3_nt: TGCGCCAGCAGCTTGGGTATCGGGGACGAGCAGTACTTC
v_call: TRBV4-1; j_call: TRBJ1-6; d_call: .; clone_size: .; cdr3_aa: CASSQIQPIYNSPLHF; cdr3_nt: TGCGCCAGCAGCCAAATACAACCGATCTATAATTCACCCCTCCACTTT
v_call: TRBV30; j_call: TRBJ1-4; d_call: .; clone_size: .; cdr3_aa: CAWRIVGNEKLFF; cdr3_nt: TGTGCCTGGAGGATCGTGGGGAATGAAAAACTGTTTTTT
v_call: TRBV6-1; j_call: TRBJ2-5; d_call: TRBD2; clone_size: .; cdr3_aa: CASLVAGGSVTQYF; cdr3_nt: TGTGCCAGCCTCGTTGCGGGGGGTTCCGTGACCCAGTACTTC
v_call: TRBV2; j_call: TRBJ2-7; d_call: .; clone_size: .; cdr3_aa: CASRKQGVWEQYF; cdr3_nt: TGTGCCAGCCGAAAACAGGGCGTCTGGGAGCAGTACTTC
v_call: TRBV4-1; j_call: TRBJ1-1; d_call: .; clone_size: .; cdr3_aa: CASSQDPNTEAFF; cdr3_nt: TGCGCCAGCAGCCAAGATCCCAACACTGAAGCTTTCTTT
v_call: TRBV7-2; j_call: TRBJ2-5; d_call: TRBD2; clone_size: once; cdr3_aa: CASSSGASGGSNQETQYF; cdr3_nt: TGTGCCAGCAGCTCAGGCGCTAGCGGGGGATCGAACCAAGAGACCCAGTACTTC
v_call: TRBV10-3; j_call: TRBJ2-1; d_call: TRBD1; clone_size: .; cdr3_aa: CAIGARQGYNEQFF; cdr3_nt: TGTGCCATCGGTGCGCGACAGGGCTACAATGAGCAGTTCTTC
v_call: TRBV7-9; j_call: TRBJ1-6; d_call: .; clone_size: .; cdr3_aa: CASSPAGGPLHF; cdr3_nt: TGTGCCAGCAGCCCAGCGGGGGGTCCCCTCCACTTT
v_call: TRBV30; j_call: TRBJ1-6; d_call: TRBD1; clone_size: .; cdr3_aa: CAWSGRGHSPLHF; cdr3_nt: TGTGCCTGGAGTGGCAGGGGGCACTCACCCCTCCACTTT
v_call: TRBV10-3; j_call: TRBJ2-4; d_call: TRBD1; clone_size: once; cdr3_aa: CAISTTGTYIQYF; cdr3_nt: TGTGCCATCAGTACGACAGGGACGTACATTCAGTACTTC
v_call: TRBV4-1; j_call: TRBJ2-7; d_call: TRBD2; clone_size: .; cdr3_aa: CASSHAGTSGSYEQYF; cdr3_nt: TGCGCCAGCAGCCACGCCGGGACTAGCGGCTCCTACGAGCAGTACTTC
v_call: TRBV30; j_call: TRBJ1-1; d_call: .; clone_size: .; cdr3_aa: CAWSVVATGTEAFF; cdr3_nt: TGTGCCTGGAGTGTAGTGGCTACGGGCACTGAAGCTTTCTTT
v_call: TRBV5-4; j_call: TRBJ2-5; d_call: TRBD2; clone_size: .; cdr3_aa: CASSQRLAGGETQYF; cdr3_nt: TGTGCCAGCAGCCAAAGACTAGCGGGGGGAGAGACCCAGTACTTC
v_call: TRBV7-2; j_call: TRBJ2-5; d_call: TRBD2; clone_size: .; cdr3_aa: CASSLGAGGHETQYF; cdr3_nt: TGTGCCAGCAGCTTAGGGGCGGGGGGGCACGAGACCCAGTACTTC
v_call: TRBV10-3; j_call: TRBJ2-7; d_call: .; clone_size: .; cdr3_aa: CAISESRGPAYEQYF; cdr3_nt: TGTGCCATCAGTGAGTCGAGAGGTCCTGCCTACGAGCAGTACTTC
v_call: TRBV5-6; j_call: TRBJ1-1; d_call: .; clone_size: .; cdr3_aa: CASSSGTLRTEAFF; cdr3_nt: TGTGCCAGCAGCTCCGGGACACTTAGAACTGAAGCTTTCTTT
v_call: TRBV30; j_call: TRBJ1-2; d_call: .; clone_size: .; cdr3_aa: CAWSVQGRGGGYTF; cdr3_nt: TGTGCCTGGAGTGTACAAGGGAGAGGCGGTGGCTACACCTTC
v_call: TRBV7-9; j_call: TRBJ2-7; d_call: TRBD1; clone_size: .; cdr3_aa: CASSWDREKTYEQYF; cdr3_nt: TGTGCCAGCAGCTGGGACAGGGAGAAGACCTACGAGCAGTACTTC
v_call: TRBV18; j_call: TRBJ1-2; d_call: .; clone_size: .; cdr3_aa: CASSPSQTSNYGYTF; cdr3_nt: TGTGCCAGCTCACCATCACAGACTTCTAACTATGGCTACACCTTC
v_call: TRBV5-1; j_call: TRBJ2-6; d_call: TRBD2; clone_size: .; cdr3_aa: CASSFGTSSGANVLTF; cdr3_nt: TGCGCCAGCAGCTTTGGGACTAGCTCCGGGGCCAACGTCCTGACTTTC
v_call: TRBV5-8; j_call: TRBJ1-2; d_call: .; clone_size: .; cdr3_aa: CASSSSDYGYTF; cdr3_nt: TGTGCCAGCAGCTCATCTGACTATGGCTACACCTTC
v_call: TRBV7-9; j_call: TRBJ2-7; d_call: TRBD2; clone_size: .; cdr3_aa: CATPLDSGGLSHEQYF; cdr3_nt: TGTGCCACTCCACTAGACTCGGGGGGGCTATCCCACGAGCAGTACTTC
v_call: TRBV11-2; j_call: TRBJ1-2; d_call: TRBD1; clone_size: .; cdr3_aa: CASGHWDSSTF; cdr3_nt: TGTGCCAGCGGCCACTGGGACAGTTCCACCTTC
v_call: TRBV7-2; j_call: TRBJ2-5; d_call: TRBD2; clone_size: .; cdr3_aa: CASSPTGLAGEGTQYF; cdr3_nt: TGTGCCAGCAGCCCTACGGGACTAGCGGGGGAAGGGACCCAGTACTTC
v_call: TRBV7-9; j_call: TRBJ1-2; d_call: TRBD1; clone_size: .; cdr3_aa: CASSLAGRGHFGYTF; cdr3_nt: TGTGCCAGCAGCTTAGCAGGCAGGGGGCACTTTGGCTACACCTTC
v_call: TRBV7-6; j_call: TRBJ2-2; d_call: .; clone_size: .; cdr3_aa: CASSLESLAGELFF; cdr3_nt: TGTGCCAGCAGCTTAGAGAGTTTGGCCGGGGAGCTGTTTTTT
v_call: TRBV5-4; j_call: TRBJ2-7; d_call: TRBD1; clone_size: .; cdr3_aa: CASSRGQSSYEQYF; cdr3_nt: TGTGCCAGCAGCCGGGGACAGAGCTCCTACGAGCAGTACTTC
v_call: TRBV11-3; j_call: TRBJ1-1; d_call: .; clone_size: .; cdr3_aa: CASSLTGLSAFF; cdr3_nt: TGTGCCAGCAGCTTGACAGGCCTCTCAGCTTTCTTT
v_call: TRBV6-6; j_call: TRBJ1-2; d_call: .; clone_size: .; cdr3_aa: CASSPSTVYGYTF; cdr3_nt: TGTGCCAGCAGTCCCTCGACGGTCTATGGCTACACCTTC
v_call: TRBV5-1; j_call: TRBJ2-2; d_call: .; clone_size: .; cdr3_aa: CASSLDRVANTGELFF; cdr3_nt: TGCGCCAGCAGCTTGGACAGGGTAGCGAACACCGGGGAGCTGTTTTTT
v_call: TRBV27; j_call: TRBJ2-3; d_call: TRBD1; clone_size: .; cdr3_aa: CASSLFRGTGGHTQYF; cdr3_nt: TGTGCCAGCAGTTTATTTAGGGGGACAGGGGGTCATACGCAGTATTTT
v_call: TRBV15; j_call: TRBJ1-5; d_call: .; clone_size: .; cdr3_aa: CATSRDKVSNQPQHF; cdr3_nt: TGTGCCACCAGCAGAGATAAGGTGAGCAATCAGCCCCAGCATTTT
v_call: TRBV4-3; j_call: TRBJ1-5; d_call: .; clone_size: .; cdr3_aa: CASSQDLGGLDQPQHF; cdr3_nt: TGCGCCAGCAGCCAAGATTTAGGAGGATTGGATCAGCCCCAGCATTTT
v_call: TRBV6-1; j_call: TRBJ1-2; d_call: .; clone_size: .; cdr3_aa: CASSTRDTSNYGYTF; cdr3_nt: TGTGCCAGCAGTACCCGGGACACCTCCAACTATGGCTACACCTTC
v_call: TRBV7-9; j_call: TRBJ2-3; d_call: .; clone_size: .; cdr3_aa: CASTPDRRRSDTQYF; cdr3_nt: TGTGCCAGCACCCCCGACCGTCGGCGCTCAGATACGCAGTATTTT
v_call: TRBV2; j_call: TRBJ2-5; d_call: TRBD1; clone_size: .; cdr3_aa: CASSRDRGGETQYF; cdr3_nt: TGTGCCAGCAGCCGGGACAGGGGAGGGGAGACCCAGTACTTC
v_call: TRBV2; j_call: TRBJ1-1; d_call: .; clone_size: once; cdr3_aa: CASKSGRANTEAFF; cdr3_nt: TGTGCCAGCAAGAGCGGCAGGGCGAACACTGAAGCTTTCTTT
v_call: TRBV5-1; j_call: TRBJ1-2; d_call: TRBD1; clone_size: .; cdr3_aa: CASSPSRDSLGYTF; cdr3_nt: TGCGCCAGCAGCCCCTCCCGGGACAGCCTAGGCTACACCTTC
v_call: TRBV7-8; j_call: TRBJ2-5; d_call: .; clone_size: .; cdr3_aa: CASSTKKPGSIQETQYF; cdr3_nt: TGCGCCAGCAGCACCAAAAAACCGGGCAGCATCCAAGAGACCCAGTACTTC
v_call: TRBV13; j_call: TRBJ1-4; d_call: .; clone_size: once; cdr3_aa: CASSFANEKLFF; cdr3_nt: TGTGCCAGCAGCTTTGCGAACGAAAAACTGTTTTTT
v_call: TRBV5-4; j_call: TRBJ1-1; d_call: TRBD1; clone_size: .; cdr3_aa: CASSFGQGDTEAFF; cdr3_nt: TGTGCCAGCAGCTTCGGACAGGGGGACACTGAAGCTTTCTTT
v_call: TRBV29-1; j_call: TRBJ2-7; d_call: .; clone_size: .; cdr3_aa: CSVAFRSDSYEQYF; cdr3_nt: TGCAGCGTTGCTTTTCGGTCCGATTCCTACGAGCAGTACTTC
v_call: TRBV30; j_call: TRBJ1-5; d_call: .; clone_size: .; cdr3_aa: CAWSSGYSNQPQHF; cdr3_nt: TGTGCCTGGAGTAGCGGTTATAGTAATCAGCCCCAGCATTTT
v_call: TRBV18; j_call: TRBJ2-5; d_call: .; clone_size: .; cdr3_aa: CASSPTVGTETQYF; cdr3_nt: TGTGCCAGCTCACCGACGGTAGGGACGGAGACCCAGTACTTC
v_call: TRBV7-9; j_call: TRBJ2-7; d_call: .; clone_size: .; cdr3_aa: CASSLAAPGAYEQYF; cdr3_nt: TGTGCCAGCAGCTTAGCCGCTCCGGGCGCCTACGAGCAGTACTTC
v_call: TRBV6-5; j_call: TRBJ1-1; d_call: TRBD1; clone_size: .; cdr3_aa: CASSYEGQRVEAFF; cdr3_nt: TGTGCCAGCAGTTACGAGGGACAGCGAGTTGAAGCTTTCTTT
v_call: TRBV27; j_call: TRBJ1-5; d_call: .; clone_size: few; cdr3_aa: CASSPDTRPNQPQHF; cdr3_nt: TGTGCCAGCAGTCCGGACACTAGGCCCAATCAGCCCCAGCATTTT
v_call: TRBV5-4; j_call: TRBJ2-7; d_call: .; clone_size: .; cdr3_aa: CASSPPSYEQYF; cdr3_nt: TGTGCCAGCAGCCCTCCCTCCTACGAGCAGTACTTC
v_call: TRBV7-8; j_call: TRBJ1-6; d_call: .; clone_size: .; cdr3_aa: CASSLALNSPLHF; cdr3_nt: TGTGCCAGCAGCTTAGCGTTAAATTCACCCCTCCACTTT
v_call: TRBV2; j_call: TRBJ2-5; d_call: .; clone_size: .; cdr3_aa: CASSGWGAQTQYF; cdr3_nt: TGTGCCAGCAGTGGGTGGGGGGCGCAGACCCAGTACTTC
v_call: TRBV11-2; j_call: TRBJ2-2; d_call: TRBD2; clone_size: .; cdr3_aa: CASSLDWAGVPGELFF; cdr3_nt: TGTGCCAGCAGCTTAGATTGGGCGGGGGTCCCCGGGGAGCTGTTTTTT
v_call: TRBV5-5; j_call: TRBJ1-6; d_call: TRBD1; clone_size: .; cdr3_aa: CASSPLHWTGAVGGNSPLHF; cdr3_nt: TGTGCCAGCAGCCCCCTTCACTGGACAGGGGCCGTCGGGGGTAATTCACCCCTCCACTTT
v_call: TRBV4-3; j_call: TRBJ1-3; d_call: .; clone_size: .; cdr3_aa: CASSQDSQVSGNTIYF; cdr3_nt: TGCGCCAGCAGCCAGGATTCTCAGGTCTCTGGAAACACCATATATTTT
v_call: TRBV15; j_call: TRBJ2-5; d_call: .; clone_size: .; cdr3_aa: CATSKGYQETQYF; cdr3_nt: TGTGCCACCAGTAAGGGGTACCAAGAGACCCAGTACTTC
v_call: TRBV7-9; j_call: TRBJ2-1; d_call: .; clone_size: .; cdr3_aa: CASSFWRKGNEQFF; cdr3_nt: TGTGCCAGCAGCTTTTGGCGTAAGGGGAATGAGCAGTTCTTC
v_call: TRBV9; j_call: TRBJ1-4; d_call: TRBD1; clone_size: once; cdr3_aa: CASSPRQGIYEKLFF; cdr3_nt: TGTGCCAGCAGCCCACGACAGGGGATCTACGAAAAACTGTTTTTT